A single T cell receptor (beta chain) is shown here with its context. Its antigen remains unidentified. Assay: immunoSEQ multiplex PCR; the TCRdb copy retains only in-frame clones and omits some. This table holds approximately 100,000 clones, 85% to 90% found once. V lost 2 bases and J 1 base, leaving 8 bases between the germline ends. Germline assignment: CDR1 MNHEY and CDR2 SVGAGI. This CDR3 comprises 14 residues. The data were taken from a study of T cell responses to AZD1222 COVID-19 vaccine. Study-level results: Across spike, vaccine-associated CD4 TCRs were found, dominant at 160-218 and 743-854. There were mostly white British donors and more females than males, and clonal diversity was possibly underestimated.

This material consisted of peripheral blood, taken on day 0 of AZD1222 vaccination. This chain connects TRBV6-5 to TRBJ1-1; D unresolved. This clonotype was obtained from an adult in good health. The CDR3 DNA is TGTGCCAGCAGTTACGGGCTGGCGAACACTGAAGCTTTCTTT. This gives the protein CASSYGLANTEAFF.